Sequencing of this T cell receptor beta chain was carried out in a study of Graves' ophthalmopathy and Graves' hyperthyroidism. Looking at the study overall: The authors collected peripheral blood at initial diagnosis, before any treatment.

This clonotype was found many times. What it recognizes is unknown. General observations from the study: In blood, most expanded thyroid clonotypes above 0.001 frequency were also detected.

CDR3 length: 14 residues. Germline V gives CDR1 LNHDA, CDR2 SQIVND (reference sequence). V was trimmed by 3 bases and J by 0 bases, leaving 6 bases between them. RNA transcripts served as template for amplifying TCR beta CDR3 sequences. The first-round RT-PCR employed HTBI primers together with the Qiagen OneStep RT-PCR kit. A multiplex PCR was then performed as the second round. TCRdb reprocessed the multiplex PCR reads with MiXCR, giving one entry per CDR3 protein. In the table there are 660,000 or so distinct CDR3 sequences, about 38% of which are singletons. Sequenced: peripheral blood. The chain uses TRBV19 and TRBJ1-5; D is unclear. The sequence came from an adult man with Graves' ophthalmopathy. The CDR3 DNA reads as TGTGCCAGTAGTATGACGGATAGCAATCAGCCCCAGCATTTT. Translation gives CASSMTDSNQPQHF.